The 5 T cell receptor beta chains presented below share a single source sample, sequenced in a study of OX40 agonist ivuxolimab in advanced cancers. The repertoire was sequenced with immunoSEQ multiplex PCR; TCRdb's copy has only in-frame clones and lacks some. The data hold 65,000 to 95,000 clones, with 70% to 85% observed a single time. This specimen was CD4+ or CD8+ T cells sorted from blood, taken in a trial of the OX40 agonist ivuxolimab. Receptors originate from an adult with an advanced solid tumor such as melanoma, head and neck, liver or kidney cancer.

The rearrangement joins TRBV7-9 to TRBJ2-2; no firm D call. V lost 1 base and J 0 bases, leaving 6 bases between the germline ends. CDR1 and CDR2 (germline): SEHNR, FQNEAQ (reference sequence). The CDR3 has 15 amino acids. The CDR3 here is CASSLDRSNTGELFF. The CDR3 DNA reads TGTGCCAGCAGCTTAGACCGCTCGAACACCGGGGAGCTGTTTTTT. The variable domain in full, completed from reference TRBV7-9 and TRBJ2-2, reads DTGVSQNPRHKITKRGQNVTFRCDPISEHNRLYWYRQTLGQGPEFLTYFQNEAQLEKSRLLSDRFSAERPKGSFSTLEIQRTEQGDSAMYLCASSLDRSNTGELFFGEGSRLTVL.

There are a few counts of this clone. V gene TRBV6-5 combines with J gene TRBJ2-7; D might be TRBD2 (6 bases). Germline-derived CDR1 and CDR2 are MNHEY and SVGAGI. V shed 6 bases and J shed 5 bases, with 17 bases lying between them. This CDR3 has 14 residues. CDR3 in DNA: TGTGCCAGCAGCACGGGAGTCATCACTAACGAGCAGTACTTC. As protein: CASSTGVITNEQYF.

The V gene is TRBV2, the J gene TRBJ1-1, with 7 bases lining up with TRBD1. The CDR3 covers 15 residues. The V gene end was trimmed by 6 bases and the J gene end by 1 base; junction bases not matched to a gene: 8. Germline lookup yields CDR1 SNHLY and CDR2 FYNNEI. The CDR3 is CASSQRPGGNTEAFF. The CDR3 nucleotides read TGTGCCAGCAGCCAAAGGCCAGGGGGGAACACTGAAGCTTTCTTT.

This rearrangement joins TRBV11-3 to TRBJ2-5; either TRBD1 or TRBD2 may supply D (6 bases each). From germline, CDR1 is SGHNT and CDR2 YENEEA. V was pared by 0 bases and J by 5 bases, with 13 bases between. The length of the CDR3 is 15 residues. The CDR3 sequence: CASSLDMDSGETQYF. The CDR3, as DNA: TGTGCCAGCAGCTTAGATATGGACAGCGGGGAGACCCAGTACTTC.

J is TRBJ2-6 and V is TRBV7-9; TRBD2 is a possible D gene (6 bases). CDR1 and CDR2 (germline): SEHNR, FQNEAQ (reference sequence). Trimming stripped 5 bases from V and 4 bases from J, with 18 bases between. The CDR3 runs 17 residues. The CDR3 sequence is CASSPGGLGPGANVLTF. CDR3 coding DNA: TGTGCCAGCAGCCCTGGGGGGTTGGGGCCCGGGGCCAACGTCCTGACTTTC. Full variable domain (missing parts from reference TRBV7-9 and TRBJ2-6): DTGVSQNPRHKITKRGQNVTFRCDPISEHNRLYWYRQTLGQGPEFLTYFQNEAQLEKSRLLSDRFSAERPKGSFSTLEIQRTEQGDSAMYLCASSPGGLGPGANVLTFGAGSRLTVL.